This T cell receptor beta chain was sequenced for a study of blood T cell repertoires in COVID-19 (dated by TCRdb to 2020 to 2021). Concerning the study at large: Collaborator samples came from the United States, Italy and Spain and covered acute and convalescent phases of COVID-19. The samples were drawn from the first 160 participants of the ongoing ImmuneRACE study and from roughly 1,300 subjects provided by 6 global collaborators. A freely available public database, intended as a resource for researchers studying the immune response to SARS-CoV-2, is where the repertoires were released. The material from the prospective study consisted of cDNA or gDNA derived from T cells, B-cell-depleted T cells, or PBMCs. Sample metadata almost always included a de-identified subject ID, COVID-19 status, age in years and sex. The dataset comprised deeply sampled blood TCRbeta repertoires from subjects exposed to, actively infected with, or recovered from COVID-19. Where HLA class I and class II types were available, the types were taken from metadata supplied by the sample provider, not from assay-based typing. On the study overall, not on this receptor specifically: The quantity of clinical and demographic metadata differed by source and by participant and was supplied without curation.

CDR1 and CDR2 (MNHNY, SVGAGI) derive from the germline V gene (reference sequence). V is trimmed back by 6 bases and J by 1 base, and the junction contains 13 bases that no gene match accounts for. Its CDR3 holds 17 amino acids, cysteine through phenylalanine. CDR3 DNA is the only sequence kept; it has 51 bases, read in frame from the first base. As for this clone: Its antigen remains undetermined. The sample holds no much larger clone one base away, and base qualities are not on file.

The collaborating institutions used their own protocols to collect whole blood in K2EDTA tubes. For TCRbeta analysis, collaborators shipped samples as frozen whole blood, isolated PBMCs, or DNA extracted from either of those sample types. TCRbeta CDR3 regions were amplified from genomic DNA by means of the immunoSEQ Assay, a bias-controlled multiplex PCR. For the original study's pipeline: Nucleated cell counts per sample were estimated from amplification of reference gene primers within the assay. Sequence reads were collapsed and filtered to measure the absolute abundance of every unique TCRbeta CDR3 rearrangement. Productive Simpson clonality was computed per sample as the square root of Simpson's diversity index over productive rearrangements. Sourced from immuneACCESS, this table was stored by TCRdb with only in-frame sequences that have V and J called. A share of the clones is absent; for the studies checked, an unresolved V gene accounts for under half, and the remainder has no known explanation. From that table come the V and J calls and clone size; the DNA was used to work out D and trimming. This sample has around 140,000 clones in its table, and around 86% of those were observed once. Roughly 8.1% of the sample lies in the top ten.

The sequencing sample was made of peripheral blood. The TCR sequence derives from an older woman with active or convalescent COVID-19. Here the chain combines TRBV6-6 and TRBJ1-1; 8 central bases correspond to TRBD1. The sequenced DNA: TGTGCCAGCAGCCGATTTACGACAGGGGTAGCGAACACTGAAGCTTTCTTT. Its protein is CASSRFTTGVANTEAFF.